The 6 T cell receptor beta chains below all came from one sample that was sequenced in a study of early T cells in non-severe SARS-CoV-2 infection. TCRdb redid the calling of the 5' RACE reads with MiXCR, one entry per CDR3 protein. The sample lists 45,000 to 50,000 distinct CDR3 sequences; 4.5% to 7% were seen once. The source material was whole blood. These receptors all stem from an adult who was a healthcare worker with PCR-confirmed SARS-CoV-2 infection or an uninfected control (not recorded which).

This clonotype was recorded a few times. The J gene is TRBJ2-7, the V gene TRBV27; maybe TRBD2 (6 bases). The V gene's germline CDR1 is MNHEY and CDR2 SMNVEV (reference sequence). The ends were cut back, 2 bases at V and 2 bases at J, with 10 bases in the middle. CDR3 size: 14 residues. This chain's CDR3 is CASSLLATAYEQYF. CDR3 in DNA: TGTGCCAGCAGTTTACTAGCGACCGCCTACGAGCAGTACTTC.

The chain joins TRBV5-1 to TRBJ2-7, with unresolved D. CDR1 SGHRS and CDR2 YFSETQ come from the germline V gene. The CDR3 spans 13 residues. V was pared by 4 bases and J by 2 bases, with 10 bases between. The CDR3 sequence: CASSPNQAYEQYF. The CDR3 bases are TGCGCCAGCAGCCCTAACCAGGCCTACGAGCAGTACTTC. The whole variable domain, remainder taken from reference TRBV5-1 and TRBJ2-7, is KAGVTQTPRYLIKTRGQQVTLSCSPISGHRSVSWYQQTPGQGLQFLFEYFSETQRNKGNFPGRFSGRQFSNSRSEMNVSTLELGDSALYLCASSPNQAYEQYFGPGTRLTVT.

The table lists this clonotype with many counts. The gene calls are TRBV30 and TRBJ1-1, with no clear D. CDR1 is GTSNPN and CDR2 is SVGIG in the germline V gene (reference sequence). CDR3 length equals 13 residues. V was cut by 0 bases and J by 1 base, with 6 bases left in between. This CDR3 reads CAWSVRRNTEAFF. The CDR3 coding sequence is TGTGCCTGGAGTGTACGACGGAACACTGAAGCTTTCTTT.

This clonotype was detected many times. The chain combines TRBV27 with TRBJ1-1; no reliable D call. This CDR3 is 14 amino acids long. V lost 5 bases and J 1 base, leaving 11 bases between the germline ends. Germline assignment: CDR1 MNHEY and CDR2 SMNVEV (reference sequence). The CDR3 is CASSTQTANTEAFF. The CDR3 DNA reads TGTGCCAGCAGTACTCAAACAGCGAACACTGAAGCTTTCTTT.

Ten or more counts support this clonotype. The chain carries TRBV5-1 and TRBJ2-5; D may be TRBD1 (6 bases). Germline V lookup: CDR1 SGHRS, CDR2 YFSETQ. CDR3 length: 14 amino acids. Trimming cost V 5 bases and J 5 bases, with 16 bases left between them. The CDR3 loop is CASSSPTGSETQYF. CDR3 sequence (DNA): TGCGCCAGCAGTTCCCCAACAGGGTCGGAGACCCAGTACTTC.

This clonotype was recorded at least ten times. The chain joins TRBV29-1 to TRBJ1-1; D is uncertain. The CDR3 is 12 residues long. The V gene's germline CDR1 is SQVTM and CDR2 ANQGSEA. The ends were cut back, 8 bases at V and 0 bases at J, with 10 bases in the middle. CDR3 protein: CSTSEVNTEAFF. CDR3 nucleotides: TGCAGCACCAGTGAAGTGAACACTGAAGCTTTCTTT.